A single sample is the source of the 10 T cell receptor beta chains below, sequenced in a study of T-cell reconstitution after alpha-beta-depleted transplantation in children. TCRbeta library construction was performed incorporating unique molecular identifiers. TCRdb ran MiXCR on the PCR reads and lists one entry per CDR3 protein. In the table there are approximately 270,000 distinct CDR3 sequences, about a tenth of which are singletons. The input for sequencing was PBMCs from the stem cell graft donor, taken from the stem cell graft. Source of these receptors: a human donor who donated a stem cell graft to a child with SCID.

This clonotype was counted at least ten times. The rearrangement uses TRBV7-2 and TRBJ2-3; unclear D gene. The CDR3 extends over 12 amino acids. V lost 5 bases to trimming and J lost 4 bases, with 7 bases between them. Germline CDR1 reads SGHTA; CDR2 reads FQGNSA. CDR3 amino acids: CASSRPPDTQYF. CDR3 bases: TGTGCCAGCAGCCGCCCCCCAGATACGCAGTATTTT. Full variable domain (outside the CDR3, taken from reference TRBV7-2 and TRBJ2-3): GAGVSQSPSNKVTEKGKDVELRCDPISGHTALYWYRQSLGQGLEFLIYFQGNSAPDKSGLPSDRFSAERTGGSVSTLTIQRTQQEDSAVYLCASSRPPDTQYFGPGTRLTVL.

This clonotype turned up a few times. The gene calls are TRBV15 and TRBJ1-4; no definite D call. CDR3 length equals 14 residues. The V gene's germline CDR1 is LNHNV and CDR2 YYDKDF (reference sequence). Trimming removed 8 bases at V and 6 bases at J, with 16 bases between. The CDR3: CATEAGERDEKLFF. The DNA for the CDR3 is TGTGCCACCGAGGCCGGGGAGCGAGATGAAAAACTGTTTTTT.

For the CDR3, the DNA is TGTGCCAGCAGCCAAGAAGTCGCTTCCTATGGCTACACCTTC. This encodes CASSQEVASYGYTF. V gene TRBV4-2 combines with J gene TRBJ1-2, with D uncertain. The V end lost 0 bases, the J end lost 4 bases, and 9 bases lay between the germline ends. CDR3 length: 14 residues. CDR1 LGHNA and CDR2 YNFKEQ come from the germline V gene.

This clonotype was observed at least ten times. The chain links TRBV5-1 to TRBJ1-1, with D maybe TRBD1 (6 bases). CDR3 length: 11 residues. Germline lookup yields CDR1 SGHRS and CDR2 YFSETQ. Trimming cost V 5 bases and J 8 bases, with 10 bases left between them. The CDR3 loop reads CASSRQGEAFF. CDR3 DNA: TGCGCCAGCAGTCGGCAGGGGGAAGCTTTCTTT.

This chain links TRBV11-1 with TRBJ2-5; D possibly matches TRBD1 or TRBD2 (5 bases each). Germline CDR1 SGHAT, CDR2 FQDESV (reference sequence). The V and J ends lost 4 bases and 3 bases respectively, with 18 bases between them. The CDR3 consists of 16 residues. The chain's CDR3 is CASSWGMLLGKETQYF. Written as DNA, the CDR3 is TGTGCCAGCAGCTGGGGGATGTTGCTGGGGAAAGAGACCCAGTACTTC. The entire variable domain, with the rest obtained from reference TRBV11-1 and TRBJ2-5, is as follows: EAEVAQSPRYKITEKSQAVAFWCDPISGHATLYWYRQILGQGPELLVQFQDESVVDDSQLPKDRFSAERLKGVDSTLKIQPAELGDSAMYLCASSWGMLLGKETQYFGPGTRLLVL.

The sample holds a few counts of this clonotype. The V gene is TRBV9, the J gene TRBJ1-6, with TRBD1 matching over 9 bases. Germline trimming cut 0 bases from V and 0 bases from J; bases unmatched to any gene: 4. CDR3 length equals 18 residues. The V gene's germline CDR1 is SGDLS and CDR2 YYNGEE. In DNA form, the CDR3 reads TGTGCCAGCAGCGTAGCCACGGACAGGGGCTCCTATAATTCACCCCTCCACTTT. Its translation: CASSVATDRGSYNSPLHF.

This clonotype was seen ten or more times. The rearrangement joins TRBV7-2 to TRBJ2-7, with 9 bases aligning to TRBD1. This CDR3 is built from 11 residues. J was trimmed by 11 bases and V by 5 bases; bases with no gene match: 4. Germline V lookup: CDR1 SGHTA, CDR2 FQGNSA. The CDR3 loop reads CASSIGDREYF. The CDR3 nucleotides are TGTGCCAGCAGCATAGGGGACAGGGAGTACTTC.

The rearrangement uses TRBV18 and TRBJ2-1, with 7 bases that match TRBD1. CDR1 is KGHSH, CDR2 LQKENI, per germline. V dropped 3 bases and J dropped 8; count of bases not matched to a gene: 7. The CDR3 spans 14 residues. The CDR3 loop is CASSPITGDHEQFF. CDR3 sequence (DNA): TGTGCCAGCTCACCTATAACAGGGGATCATGAGCAGTTCTTC.

This clonotype was observed many times. The genes are TRBV5-1 and TRBJ1-6; TRBD1 might be the D (6 bases). The CDR3 covers 15 residues. Trimming left V 5 bases short and J 5 bases short, with 14 bases between. The germline gives CDR1 SGHRS, CDR2 YFSETQ. The CDR3 coding sequence is TGCGCCAGCAGTCGGGGGGCAGCGGATAATTCACCCCTCCACTTT. Protein sequence: CASSRGAADNSPLHF.

The V and J genes are TRBV2 and TRBJ1-6; perhaps TRBD1 as D (5 bases). The CDR3 is made up of 13 amino acids. The germline V gene has CDR1 SNHLY and CDR2 FYNNEI. Between the trimmed V and J ends, which lost 11 bases and 7 bases, there was a span of 15 bases. CDR3 loop: CARKKGRNSPLHF. The CDR3 DNA is TGTGCCCGCAAAAAGGGACGGAATTCACCCCTCCACTTT.